The clone carrying this T cell receptor (beta chain) was detected only once. This entry belongs to a study of shared T cell receptors in the human thymus. From germline, CDR1 is KGHSH and CDR2 LQKENI. The CDR3 is 18 residues long. Trimming cost V 5 bases and J 10 bases; bases outside gene matches: 20. Some clones are missing from TCRdb's copy, which holds only in-frame ones; the method was immunoSEQ multiplex PCR. The table includes hundreds of thousands of clones, over 75% detected once. This same sample was also part of a study on human thymus T cells.

Sequencing was done on a sample of thymocytes. The source is a girl in the first two years of life with a congenital heart defect. The chain recombines TRBV18 with TRBJ1-6; 7 bases match TRBD1. In nucleotides, the CDR3 is TGTGCCAGCTCATCCTCGACCCTCCGGGACAGAGAGCCCTCACCCCTCCACTTT. It encodes CASSSSTLRDREPSPLHF. Looking up the rest from reference TRBV18 and TRBJ1-6 gives the full variable domain: NAGVMQNPRHLVRRRGQEARLRCSPMKGHSHVYWYRQLPEEGLKFMVYLQKENIIDESGMPKERFSAEFPKEGPSILRIQQVVRGDSAAYFCASSSSTLRDREPSPLHFGNGTRLTVT.